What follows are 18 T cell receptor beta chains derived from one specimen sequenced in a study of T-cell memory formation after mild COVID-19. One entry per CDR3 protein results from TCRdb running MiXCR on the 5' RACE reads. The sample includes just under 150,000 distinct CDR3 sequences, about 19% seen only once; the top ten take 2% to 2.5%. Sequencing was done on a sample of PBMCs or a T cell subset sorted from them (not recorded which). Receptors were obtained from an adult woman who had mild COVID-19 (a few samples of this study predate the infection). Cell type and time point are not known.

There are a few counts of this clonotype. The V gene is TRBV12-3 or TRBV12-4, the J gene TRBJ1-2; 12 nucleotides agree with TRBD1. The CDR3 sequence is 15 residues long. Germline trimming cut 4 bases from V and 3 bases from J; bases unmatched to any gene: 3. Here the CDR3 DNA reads TGTGCCAGCAGTTCGGGACAGGGGGCATACTATGGCTACACCTTC. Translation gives CASSSGQGAYYGYTF.

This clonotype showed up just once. CDR3 coding DNA: TGTGCCAGCAGTCGGTCGGGGGGAAGCATATATTCCTACGAGCAGTACTTC. Protein: CASSRSGGSIYSYEQYF. The V and J genes are TRBV7-2 and TRBJ2-7; TRBD2 matches 7 bases. After removal of 6 bases from V and 1 base from J, the junction contained 15 bases not matched to a gene. The CDR3 runs to 17 residues. Per germline, CDR1 SGHTA and CDR2 FQGNSA.

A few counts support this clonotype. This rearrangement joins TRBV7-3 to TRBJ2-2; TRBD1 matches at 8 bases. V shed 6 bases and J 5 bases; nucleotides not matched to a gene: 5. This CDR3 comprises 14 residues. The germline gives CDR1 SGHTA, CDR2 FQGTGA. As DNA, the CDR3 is TGTGCCAGCAGACCAGGGGGCAGGACCGGGGAGCTGTTTTTT. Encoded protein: CASRPGGRTGELFF.

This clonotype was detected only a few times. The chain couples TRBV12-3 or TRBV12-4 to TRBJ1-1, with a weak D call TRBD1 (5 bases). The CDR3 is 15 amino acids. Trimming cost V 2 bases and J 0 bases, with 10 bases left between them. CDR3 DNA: TGTGCCAGCAGTTTAAGGGCGACAGTGAACACTGAAGCTTTCTTT. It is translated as CASSLRATVNTEAFF.

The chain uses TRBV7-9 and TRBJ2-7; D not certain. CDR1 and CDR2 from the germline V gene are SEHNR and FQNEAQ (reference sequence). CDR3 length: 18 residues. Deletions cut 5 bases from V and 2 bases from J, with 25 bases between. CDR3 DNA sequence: TGTGCCAGCAGCCCCTCGGAACAGTTATGGCTATCACCCTACGAGCAGTACTTC. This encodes CASSPSEQLWLSPYEQYF. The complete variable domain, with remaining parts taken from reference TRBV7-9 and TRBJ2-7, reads DTGVSQNPRHKITKRGQNVTFRCDPISEHNRLYWYRQTLGQGPEFLTYFQNEAQLEKSRLLSDRFSAERPKGSFSTLEIQRTEQGDSAMYLCASSPSEQLWLSPYEQYFGPGTRLTVT.

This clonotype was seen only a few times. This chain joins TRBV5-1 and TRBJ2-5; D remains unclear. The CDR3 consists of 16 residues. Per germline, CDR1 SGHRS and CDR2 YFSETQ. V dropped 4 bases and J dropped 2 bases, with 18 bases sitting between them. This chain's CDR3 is CASSPHLDSGQETQYF. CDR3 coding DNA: TGCGCCAGCAGCCCGCACCTAGACTCGGGTCAAGAGACCCAGTACTTC. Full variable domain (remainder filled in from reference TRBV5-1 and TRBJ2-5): KAGVTQTPRYLIKTRGQQVTLSCSPISGHRSVSWYQQTPGQGLQFLFEYFSETQRNKGNFPGRFSGRQFSNSRSEMNVSTLELGDSALYLCASSPHLDSGQETQYFGPGTRLLVL.

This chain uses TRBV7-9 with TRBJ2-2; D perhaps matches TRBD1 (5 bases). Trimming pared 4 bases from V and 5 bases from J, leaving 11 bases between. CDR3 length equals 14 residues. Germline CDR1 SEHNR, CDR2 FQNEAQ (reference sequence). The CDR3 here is CASSWGFMTGELFF. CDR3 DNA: TGTGCCAGCAGCTGGGGCTTCATGACCGGGGAGCTGTTTTTT. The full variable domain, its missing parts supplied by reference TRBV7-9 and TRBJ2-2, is DTGVSQNPRHKITKRGQNVTFRCDPISEHNRLYWYRQTLGQGPEFLTYFQNEAQLEKSRLLSDRFSAERPKGSFSTLEIQRTEQGDSAMYLCASSWGFMTGELFFGEGSRLTVL.

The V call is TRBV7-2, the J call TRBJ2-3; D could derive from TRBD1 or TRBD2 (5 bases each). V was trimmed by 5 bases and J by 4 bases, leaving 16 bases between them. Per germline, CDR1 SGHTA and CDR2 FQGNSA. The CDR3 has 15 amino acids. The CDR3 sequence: CASSHGTPGADTQYF. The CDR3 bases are TGTGCCAGCAGCCACGGGACCCCTGGGGCAGATACGCAGTATTTT.

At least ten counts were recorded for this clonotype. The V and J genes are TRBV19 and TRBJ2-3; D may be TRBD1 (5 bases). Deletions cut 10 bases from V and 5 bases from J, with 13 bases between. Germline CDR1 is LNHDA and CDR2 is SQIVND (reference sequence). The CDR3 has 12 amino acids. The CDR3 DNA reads TGTGCCACCCGACAGTCAGGAGATACGCAGTATTTT. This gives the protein CATRQSGDTQYF.

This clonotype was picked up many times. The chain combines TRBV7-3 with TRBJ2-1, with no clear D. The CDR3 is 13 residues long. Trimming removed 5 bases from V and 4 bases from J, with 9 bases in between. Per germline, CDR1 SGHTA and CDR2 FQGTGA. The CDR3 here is CASSNSEYNEQFF. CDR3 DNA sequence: TGTGCCAGCAGCAATTCAGAGTACAATGAGCAGTTCTTC.

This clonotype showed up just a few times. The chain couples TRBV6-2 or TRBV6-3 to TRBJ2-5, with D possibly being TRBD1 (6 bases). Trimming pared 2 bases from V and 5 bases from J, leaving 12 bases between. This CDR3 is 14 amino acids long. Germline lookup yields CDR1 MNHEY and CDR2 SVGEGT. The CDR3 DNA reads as TGTGCCAGCAGTTACGCCGGGACAACTGAGACCCAGTACTTC. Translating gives CASSYAGTTETQYF.

The CDR3 sequence is CSASKGTAVDQPQHF. The CDR3 DNA is TGCAGTGCTTCCAAAGGGACGGCCGTGGATCAGCCCCAGCATTTT. The V and J genes are TRBV20-1 and TRBJ1-5, with a weak D call TRBD1 (5 bases). Germline V lookup: CDR1 DFQATT, CDR2 SNEGSKA (reference sequence). The CDR3 totals 15 residues. Trimming left V 5 bases short and J 5 bases short, with 19 bases between.

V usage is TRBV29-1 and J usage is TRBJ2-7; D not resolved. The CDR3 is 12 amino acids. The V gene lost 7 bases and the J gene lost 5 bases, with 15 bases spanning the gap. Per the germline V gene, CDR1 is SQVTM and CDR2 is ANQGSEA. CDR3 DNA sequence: TGCAGCGCCTTCAAGCCGGGTCACGAGCAGTACTTC. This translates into CSAFKPGHEQYF.

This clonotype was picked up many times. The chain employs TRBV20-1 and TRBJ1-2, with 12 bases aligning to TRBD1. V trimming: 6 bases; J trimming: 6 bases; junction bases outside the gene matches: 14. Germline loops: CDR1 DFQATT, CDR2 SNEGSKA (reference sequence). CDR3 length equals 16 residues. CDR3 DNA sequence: TGCAGTGCCCAATCTCCCCGGGACAGGGGGCGTCATGGCTACACCTTC. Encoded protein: CSAQSPRDRGRHGYTF.

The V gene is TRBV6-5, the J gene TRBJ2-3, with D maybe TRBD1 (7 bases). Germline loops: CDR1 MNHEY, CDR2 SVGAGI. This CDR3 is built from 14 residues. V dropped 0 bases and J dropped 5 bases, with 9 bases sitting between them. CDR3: CASSYSQGGDTQYF. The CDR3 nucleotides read TGTGCCAGCAGTTACTCCCAGGGGGGAGATACGCAGTATTTT.

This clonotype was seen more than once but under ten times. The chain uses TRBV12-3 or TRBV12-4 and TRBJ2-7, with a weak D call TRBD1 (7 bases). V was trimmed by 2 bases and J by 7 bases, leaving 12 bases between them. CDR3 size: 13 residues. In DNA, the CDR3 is TGTGCCAGCAGTTTAACAGGGGCGGGGGAGCAGTACTTC. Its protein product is CASSLTGAGEQYF.

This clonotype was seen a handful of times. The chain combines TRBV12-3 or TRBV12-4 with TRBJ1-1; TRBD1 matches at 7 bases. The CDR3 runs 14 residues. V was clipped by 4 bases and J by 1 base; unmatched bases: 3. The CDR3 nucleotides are TGTGCCAGCAGTTACCGGACAGGGAACACTGAAGCTTTCTTT. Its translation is CASSYRTGNTEAFF.

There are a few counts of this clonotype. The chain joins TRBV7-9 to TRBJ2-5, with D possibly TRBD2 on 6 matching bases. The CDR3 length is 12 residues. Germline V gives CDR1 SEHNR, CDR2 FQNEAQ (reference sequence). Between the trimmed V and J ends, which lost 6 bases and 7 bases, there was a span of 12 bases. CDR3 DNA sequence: TGTGCCAGCAGGATGGAGGGTGGGACCCAGTACTTC. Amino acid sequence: CASRMEGGTQYF.